The 21 T cell receptor beta chains below come from one sample, sequenced in a study of T cell responses to AZD1222 COVID-19 vaccine. Here immunoSEQ multiplex PCR was the method, and the copy in TCRdb shows in-frame clones only, minus some. This table has 130,000 to 150,000 clones, about 91% appearing once. The sample in question was peripheral blood, obtained on day 0 of MenACWY control vaccination. These receptors were taken from an adult in good health.

The V and J genes are TRBV2 and TRBJ2-7, with 10 positions matching TRBD2. Germline V gives CDR1 SNHLY, CDR2 FYNNEI. The CDR3 covers 15 residues. Trimming at V came to 6 bases and at J to 2 bases, leaving 7 bases not matched to a gene. The CDR3 DNA is TGTGCCAGCAGATCCGGACTAGCGGTAACCTACGAGCAGTACTTC. It encodes CASRSGLAVTYEQYF.

This sequence joins TRBV27 and TRBJ1-2; D ambiguous. V was trimmed by 7 bases and J by 11 bases, leaving 23 bases between them. Germline CDR1 reads MNHEY; CDR2 reads SMNVEV (reference sequence). The CDR3 is 14 residues long. CDR3 protein: CASTLTRGIGLYTF. Written as DNA, the CDR3 is TGTGCCAGCACCCTTACCCGCGGTATCGGTTTGTACACCTTC.

The chain couples TRBV9 to TRBJ1-2, with 7 nucleotides matching TRBD1. The CDR3 length is 14 residues. Trimming at V came to 0 bases and at J to 5 bases, leaving 4 bases not matched to a gene. Looked up from germline, CDR1 is SGDLS and CDR2 is YYNGEE. The CDR3 loop is CASSVEGAGYGYTF. CDR3 in DNA: TGTGCCAGCAGCGTAGAGGGGGCAGGGTATGGCTACACCTTC.

The chain couples TRBV28 to TRBJ1-5; D remains unclear. The CDR3 is made up of 12 amino acids. V was shortened by 5 bases and J by 6 bases, with 8 bases between the two germline ends. Germline values: CDR1 MDHEN, CDR2 SYDVKM. The CDR3 DNA is TGTGCCAGCAGTCTACAGCCTCAGCCCCAGCATTTT. Translated, it gives CASSLQPQPQHF.

The rearrangement joins TRBV6-1 to TRBJ1-2; D perhaps matches TRBD1 (5 bases). Germline CDR1 MNHNS, CDR2 SASEGT. The CDR3 is made up of 14 amino acids. V gave up 2 bases and J gave up 2 bases, with 9 bases separating them. The CDR3 loop is CASSELQGNYGYTF. Written as DNA, the CDR3 is TGTGCCAGCAGTGAACTTCAGGGAAACTATGGCTACACCTTC.

The rearrangement uses TRBV28 and TRBJ2-7; 12 bases are shared with TRBD1. The CDR3 extends over 16 amino acids. The V gene's germline CDR1 is MDHEN and CDR2 SYDVKM. The ends lost 6 bases at V and 3 bases at J; junction bases unmatched: 9. DNA for the CDR3: TGTGCCAGCAGGGGACAGGGGGCTTCCGACTACTACGAGCAGTACTTC. Its translation is CASRGQGASDYYEQYF.

As for this clone: At the DNA level, this CDR3 is encoded by other sequences in the same sample as well. The rearrangement uses TRBV7-2 and TRBJ2-1; D call uncertain. Germline V CDR1 and CDR2: SGHTA, FQGNSA. The CDR3 loop spans 12 amino acids. Trimming removed 2 bases from V and 8 bases from J, with 7 bases in between. The CDR3 DNA sequence: TGTGCCAGCAGCTTAATTCCGCATGAGCAGTTCTTC. It encodes CASSLIPHEQFF. The full variable domain, rest sourced from reference TRBV7-2 and TRBJ2-1, is GAGVSQSPSNKVTEKGKDVELRCDPISGHTALYWYRQSLGQGLEFLIYFQGNSAPDKSGLPSDRFSAERTGGSVSTLTIQRTQQEDSAVYLCASSLIPHEQFFGPGTRLTVL.

The chain has TRBV7-3 and TRBJ2-5; 10 positions agree with TRBD2. Per the germline V gene, CDR1 is SGHTA and CDR2 is FQGTGA. The ends lost 5 bases at V and 4 bases at J; junction bases unmatched: 10. The CDR3 is made up of 16 amino acids. The CDR3 region has the DNA TGTGCCAGCAGCCCGGACGGAGCGGGAGGGGGAGAGACCCAGTACTTC. It is translated as CASSPDGAGGGETQYF.

This chain uses TRBV3-1 (or the pseudogene TRBV3-2) with TRBJ2-3; 8 bases fit TRBD2. The CDR3 sequence is 15 residues long. V lost 8 bases to trimming and J lost 2 bases; unmatched junction nucleotides: 9. In germline, CDR1 is LGHDT, CDR2 YNNKEL (reference sequence). CDR3 protein: CASRFTSGATDTQYF. The DNA for the CDR3 is TGTGCCAGCCGGTTCACTAGCGGAGCCACAGATACGCAGTATTTT.

The chain has TRBV21-1 and TRBJ1-2. TRBV21-1 is deemed a pseudogene. The CDR3 runs 14 residues. The CDR3 loop reads CASSTDGRAAGYTF. CDR3 DNA sequence: TGTGCCAGCAGCACGGACGGCCGGGCCGCCGGCTACACCTTC.

V and J are TRBV5-6 and TRBJ1-4, with TRBD1 matching 9 bases. CDR1 SGHDT and CDR2 YYEEEE come from the germline V gene. J gave up 8 bases and V 3 bases, and 11 bases lay outside the gene matches. CDR3 length: 16 amino acids. The CDR3 DNA is TGTGCCAGCAGCTGGACAGGGGATCGAGAATGGGAAAAACTGTTTTTT. Amino acid sequence: CASSWTGDREWEKLFF.

This clone was detected only a few times. The gene calls are TRBV5-1 and TRBJ2-5, with TRBD2 matching over 10 bases. The CDR3 covers 16 residues. V shed 0 bases, J shed 5 bases, and the junction held 7 bases outside the gene matches. From germline, CDR1 is SGHRS and CDR2 YFSETQ. This chain's CDR3 is CASSLEIAGGWETQYF. CDR3 nucleotide sequence: TGCGCCAGCAGCTTGGAAATAGCGGGAGGTTGGGAGACCCAGTACTTC.

In this sample, this clone turned up a few times. The chain uses TRBV4-1 and TRBJ1-1, with a weak D call TRBD1 (5 bases). The CDR3 is 14 residues long. Germline lookup yields CDR1 MGHRA and CDR2 YSYEKL. Trimming removed 4 bases from V and 4 bases from J, with 13 bases in between. CDR3 protein: CASSPQRGGTEAFF. CDR3 DNA sequence: TGCGCCAGCAGCCCCCAACGGGGGGGCACTGAAGCTTTCTTT.

This rearrangement joins TRBV5-1 to TRBJ2-1; D is tentatively TRBD1 or TRBD2 (5 bases each). Germline-derived CDR1 and CDR2 are SGHRS and YFSETQ. V gave up 4 bases and J gave up 6 bases, with 17 bases separating them. CDR3 length: 15 residues. DNA for the CDR3: TGCGCCAGCAGCAGGGGACCATCTGGGAGCAATGAGCAGTTCTTC. Protein product: CASSRGPSGSNEQFF.

Comments on this clone: Germline is not matched at one junction end, which may reflect a read error. The genes are TRBV4-3 and TRBJ1-5; D unresolved. This CDR3 has 13 residues. Germline V gene sequence: CDR1 LGHNA, CDR2 YSLEER. CDR3 sequence (DNA): TGCGTCAGCAGCCAAGGAACCGATCAGCCCCAGCATTTT. Its translation is CVSSQGTDQPQHF.

V usage is TRBV7-2 and J usage is TRBJ1-1; no firm D call. V gave up 5 bases and J gave up 4 bases, with 11 bases separating them. The CDR3 is 13 amino acids. In germline, CDR1 is SGHTA, CDR2 FQGNSA. Here the CDR3 DNA reads TGTGCCAGCAGCATGGGAACCTTCACTGAAGCTTTCTTT. This codes for CASSMGTFTEAFF.

The chain links TRBV5-1 to TRBJ2-2; 9 nucleotides match TRBD2. V lost 4 bases, J lost 7 bases, and 14 bases stayed unmatched. This CDR3 is 17 amino acids long. Germline CDR1 and CDR2: SGHRS and YFSETQ. DNA of the CDR3: TGCGCCAGCAGCCGGGGTCTAGCGGGACGAACGGGCGGGGAGCTGTTTTTT. Its translation: CASSRGLAGRTGGELFF.

The gene calls are TRBV9 and TRBJ2-5; 7 bases line up with TRBD2. Germline CDR1 SGDLS, CDR2 YYNGEE. V shed 4 bases and J 2 bases; nucleotides not matched to a gene: 8. CDR3 length equals 15 residues. The CDR3 spells CASSPPGGLQETQYF. For the CDR3, the DNA is TGTGCCAGCAGCCCCCCCGGGGGGTTACAAGAGACCCAGTACTTC.

The rearrangement joins TRBV6-5 to TRBJ2-2; the D gene is possibly TRBD1 (6 bases). The CDR3 contains 15 residues. Germline-derived CDR1 and CDR2 are MNHEY and SVGAGI. V dropped 2 bases and J dropped 6 bases, with 13 bases sitting between them. CDR3 sequence reads: CASSYAQGLAGELFF. The CDR3 DNA is TGTGCCAGCAGTTACGCACAGGGTTTGGCCGGGGAGCTGTTTTTT.

In DNA, the CDR3 is TGTGCCAGCAGCTTAACAGGCACCAAGGGGGAGCAGTACTTC. It is translated as CASSLTGTKGEQYF. The genes are TRBV7-9 and TRBJ2-7; possible D gene TRBD1, 5 bases. The V end was cut by 2 bases, the J end by 7 bases, with 15 bases between. The CDR3 extends over 14 amino acids. Germline loops: CDR1 SEHNR, CDR2 FQNEAQ (reference sequence).

This sequence joins TRBV19 and TRBJ1-4, with D hard to call. From germline, CDR1 is LNHDA and CDR2 SQIVND (reference sequence). CDR3 size: 15 residues. V lost 5 bases and J 3 bases, leaving 13 bases between the germline ends. The CDR3 sequence: CASSPSVRPNEKLFF. CDR3 coding DNA: TGTGCCAGTAGTCCATCAGTGCGGCCTAATGAAAAACTGTTTTTT.